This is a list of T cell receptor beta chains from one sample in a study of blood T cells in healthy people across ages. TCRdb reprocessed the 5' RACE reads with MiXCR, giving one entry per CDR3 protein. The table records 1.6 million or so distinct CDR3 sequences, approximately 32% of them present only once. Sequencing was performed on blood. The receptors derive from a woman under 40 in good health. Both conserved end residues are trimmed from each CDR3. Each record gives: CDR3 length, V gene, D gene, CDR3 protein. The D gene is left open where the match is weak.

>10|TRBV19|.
ASSMWGYEQF
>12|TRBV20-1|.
SARDGSTVYGYT
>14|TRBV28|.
ASSSADQGWSETQY
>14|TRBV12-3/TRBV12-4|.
ASSTAQGRIGYGYT
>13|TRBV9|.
ASSVGGGSGDTQY
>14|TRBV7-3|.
ASSSTWGDGTDTQY
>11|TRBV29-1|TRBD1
SAATGVRGGYT
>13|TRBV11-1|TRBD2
ASIRSGTGTNEQF
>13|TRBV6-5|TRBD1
ASSFRDRGRYEQY
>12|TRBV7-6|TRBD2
VSSPWTSFNEQY
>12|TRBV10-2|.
ASSLLQDYNEQF
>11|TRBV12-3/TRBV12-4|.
ASRQVNTGELF
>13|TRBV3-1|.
ASSRSRGGDSPLH
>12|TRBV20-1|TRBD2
SARAGTSLSEQY
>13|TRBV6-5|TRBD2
ARGMAGGRRNIQY
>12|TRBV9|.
ASSPRTVNNGYT
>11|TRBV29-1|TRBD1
SVQRGRDTEAF
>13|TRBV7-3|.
ASSLTGSSYNGQF
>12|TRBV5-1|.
ASSLAGNEETQY
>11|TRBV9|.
ASSEEGLSEQF
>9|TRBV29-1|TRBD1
GAQGTGEQY
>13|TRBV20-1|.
SAREGETSNQPQH
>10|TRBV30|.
AWSKGVGEQF
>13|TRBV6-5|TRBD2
ASSYLAGESDTQY
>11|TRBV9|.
ASSVERGGEQF
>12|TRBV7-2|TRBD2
ASSPHGGEETQY
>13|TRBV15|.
ATKSKTGRVAGYT
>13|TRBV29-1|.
SVAGTLQRPEKLF
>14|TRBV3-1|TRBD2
ASSQGYTSGGHEQF
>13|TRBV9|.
ASSVDGRGKDEQY
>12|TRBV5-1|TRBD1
ASSGDRGLSEQY
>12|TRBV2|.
AVVAGQVSYEQY
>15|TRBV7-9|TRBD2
ASSSSLTGTSGAEQY
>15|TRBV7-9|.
ASSLGAGATLNTEAF
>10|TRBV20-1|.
SARDRGGEQF
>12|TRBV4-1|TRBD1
ASSHGQANTEAF
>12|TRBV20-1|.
SARDSYRAAGYT
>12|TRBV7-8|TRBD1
ASSYTTGSYEQY
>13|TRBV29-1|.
SVEDTVQFGNTIY
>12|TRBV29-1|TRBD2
SVGTSGRADTQY
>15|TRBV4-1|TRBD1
ASSHVLRDRRTDTQY
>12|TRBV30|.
AWSDRLLGETQY
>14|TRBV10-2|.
ASRSGPHITTYEQY
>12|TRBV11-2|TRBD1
ASSPNRGLETQY
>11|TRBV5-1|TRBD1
ASSQGALYEQY
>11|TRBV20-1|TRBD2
SAGQIAGETQY
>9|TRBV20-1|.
SARGGYEQF
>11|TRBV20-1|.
SASGQSNYEQY
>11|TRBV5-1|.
ASSLDGGHEQY
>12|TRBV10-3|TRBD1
AISESTGWDGYT
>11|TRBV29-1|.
SAASHKGDTQY
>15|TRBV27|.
ASSSPHRAGGANVLT
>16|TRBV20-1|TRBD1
SARVPSPRTGPLYEQY